Listed here is a single T cell receptor (beta chain). What it binds is unknown. CDR1 is SGHDN, CDR2 FVKESK, per germline. J was trimmed by 10 bases and V by 0 bases; bases with no gene match: 12. CDR3 length: 16 residues. Positively selected for CCR7, the CD45RO-negative cells used as naive CD8 cells excluded terminally differentiated effector memory CD45RA+ cells. This sample is part of a study of shared clonotypes between healthy human individuals. Overall study results and limits: The genetic and exposure-history diversity represented was limited by few donors.

Clones were sequenced by immunoSEQ multiplex PCR, and TCRdb holds only the in-frame ones, with some missing. The sample lists about 580,000 clones, roughly 98% seen once, with 0.3% to 0.35% in the top ten. The sample was naive CD8+ T cells sorted from blood. The V gene is TRBV14, the J gene TRBJ2-1, with TRBD2 matching 7 bases. The receptor was derived from a man aged 25-45 years in good health. The CDR3 region has the DNA TGTGCCAGCAGCCAAGATCGGGGGAGGGCCAGGGTCGAGCAGTTCTTC. It yields the protein CASSQDRGRARVEQFF.